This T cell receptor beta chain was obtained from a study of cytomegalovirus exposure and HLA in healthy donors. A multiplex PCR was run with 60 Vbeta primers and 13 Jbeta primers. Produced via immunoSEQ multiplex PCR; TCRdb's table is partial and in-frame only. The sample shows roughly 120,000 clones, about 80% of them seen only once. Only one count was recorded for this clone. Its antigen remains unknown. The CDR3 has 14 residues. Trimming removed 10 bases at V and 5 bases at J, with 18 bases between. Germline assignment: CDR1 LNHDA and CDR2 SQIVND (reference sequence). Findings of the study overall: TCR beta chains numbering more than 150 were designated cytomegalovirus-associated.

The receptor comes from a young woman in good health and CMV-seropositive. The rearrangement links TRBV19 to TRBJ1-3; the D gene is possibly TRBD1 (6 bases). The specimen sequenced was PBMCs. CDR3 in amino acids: CATKPATGRNTIYF. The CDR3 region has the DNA TGTGCCACGAAACCAGCGACAGGAAGAAACACCATATATTTT.